The 18 T cell receptor beta chains given below trace back to one sample, sequenced in a study of cytomegalovirus exposure and HLA in healthy donors. It was with 60 Vbeta and 13 Jbeta primers that the PCR ran. Data came from immunoSEQ multiplex PCR; TCRdb stores just in-frame clones and leaves some out. The table includes about 170,000 clones, approximately 80% detected once. Sequencing was performed on PBMCs. The receptors originated from a woman aged 50 to 60 in good health and CMV-seropositive.

This chain links TRBV27 with TRBJ1-4; maybe TRBD1 (5 bases). The CDR3 loop spans 15 amino acids. Germline lookup yields CDR1 MNHEY and CDR2 SMNVEV (reference sequence). V dropped 5 bases and J dropped 4 bases, with 14 bases sitting between them. The CDR3: CASSPLGGGNEKLFF. The CDR3 DNA reads as TGTGCCAGCAGTCCCCTCGGGGGGGGTAATGAAAAACTGTTTTTT.

In its sample, this clone was seen a few times. The junction does not match germline at one end; this may be a read error. The V call is TRBV7-9, the J call TRBJ2-5; D might be TRBD1 or TRBD2, each matching 5 bases. In germline, CDR1 is SEHNR, CDR2 FQNEAQ (reference sequence). The CDR3 is made up of 14 amino acids. CDR3 residues: CSSSLAGSQETQYF. The CDR3 DNA follows: TGTTCCAGCAGCTTAGCAGGGAGCCAAGAGACCCAGTACTTC.

The chain joins TRBV9 to TRBJ2-1, with D perhaps TRBD1 (6 bases). Germline loops: CDR1 SGDLS, CDR2 YYNGEE. The CDR3 covers 19 residues. The V end lost 3 bases, the J end lost 1 base, and 23 bases lay between the germline ends. The DNA of the CDR3 is TGTGCCAGCAGCGAACCGGGACACTACGTCGAGGATTCCTACAATGAGCAGTTCTTC. It translates to CASSEPGHYVEDSYNEQFF.

This clone was seen a single time. This chain uses TRBV27 with TRBJ1-1; unclear D gene. The germline gives CDR1 MNHEY, CDR2 SMNVEV (reference sequence). The CDR3 length is 13 residues. Trimming stripped 4 bases from V and 3 bases from J, with 9 bases between. For the CDR3, the DNA is TGTGCCAGCAGTTACGGGTGGGACACTGAAGCTTTCTTT. Translation: CASSYGWDTEAFF.

CDR3: CASSLWKGARSPLHF. The DNA of the CDR3 is TGTGCCAGCAGTTTATGGAAGGGGGCGAGGTCACCCCTCCACTTT. The chain combines TRBV28 with TRBJ1-6, with 7 bases that match TRBD1. The CDR3 runs to 15 residues. V shed 0 bases and J 10 bases; nucleotides not matched to a gene: 6. Germline values: CDR1 MDHEN, CDR2 SYDVKM.

About this clone: The conserved final phenylalanine or tryptophan is absent from the CDR3, which likely points to a read error. The J gene is TRBJ1-2, the V gene TRBV30; TRBD1 might be the D (6 bases). V lost 2 bases to trimming and J lost 8 bases, with 9 bases between them. The germline gives CDR1 GTSNPN, CDR2 SVGIG (reference sequence). The CDR3 is 11 residues long. The CDR3 DNA is TGTGCCTGGAGTAACAGGGTCGGCTACACCCTC. It codes for CAWSNRVGYTL.

This clone was counted once. The chain links TRBV9 to TRBJ2-5; TRBD2 is a possible D gene (5 bases). The CDR3 covers 15 residues. The V end lost 0 bases, the J end lost 5 bases, and 14 bases lay between the germline ends. Germline V lookup: CDR1 SGDLS, CDR2 YYNGEE. The CDR3 sequence is CASSVASGIRETQYF. DNA for the CDR3: TGTGCCAGCAGCGTAGCGTCGGGGATACGGGAGACCCAGTACTTC. Variable domain in full (rest from reference TRBV9 and TRBJ2-5): DSGVTQTPKHLITATGQRVTLRCSPRSGDLSVYWYQQSLDQGLQFLIQYYNGEERAKGNILERFSAQQFPDLHSELNLSSLELGDSALYFCASSVASGIRETQYFGPGTRLLVL.

The V and J genes are TRBV10-3 and TRBJ1-1; D call uncertain. CDR1 and CDR2 from the germline V gene are ENHRY and SYGVKD. V was cut by 2 bases and J by 4 bases, with 14 bases left in between. This CDR3 comprises 15 residues. In nucleotides, the CDR3 is TGTGCCATCAGTGAGGGCGACAAGGTTGGCACTGAAGCTTTCTTT. It specifies CAISEGDKVGTEAFF.

In regard to this clone: The sample carries other DNA sequences with the same CDR3. The V and J genes are TRBV28 and TRBJ1-2, with 9 bases fitting TRBD1. Germline CDR1 is MDHEN and CDR2 is SYDVKM. CDR3 length: 14 residues. J was trimmed by 4 bases and V by 5 bases; bases with no gene match: 5. In DNA form, the CDR3 reads TGTGCCAGCAGTCCGGGACAGGGCCTCTATGGCTACACCTTC. It yields the protein CASSPGQGLYGYTF.

The table lists this clone with a count of one. V is TRBV15 and J is TRBJ2-7; tentatively, D is TRBD2 (7 bases). V was shortened by 0 bases and J by 2 bases, with 14 bases between the two germline ends. The length of the CDR3 is 16 residues. From germline, CDR1 is LNHNV and CDR2 YYDKDF (reference sequence). CDR3 sequence (DNA): TGTGCCACCAGCAGAGATAGGGGGACTACCACCTACGAGCAGTACTTC. It codes for CATSRDRGTTTYEQYF.

The chain carries TRBV29-1 and TRBJ2-7; 8 positions match TRBD2. J gave up 5 bases and V 3 bases, and 6 bases lay outside the gene matches. The CDR3 sequence is 13 residues long. The V gene's germline CDR1 is SQVTM and CDR2 ANQGSEA. In nucleotides, the CDR3 is TGCAGCGTTGACGATCAGCGGGAGAACGAGCAGTACTTC. Translated: CSVDDQRENEQYF.

V usage is TRBV7-2 and J usage is TRBJ1-1; D may be TRBD1 (5 bases). Trimming took off 5 bases at V and 5 bases at J, with 15 bases between the two ends. CDR1 is SGHTA and CDR2 is FQGNSA in the germline V gene. The CDR3 consists of 14 residues. The CDR3 is CASSIGYQGTEAFF. In DNA, the CDR3 is TGTGCCAGCAGCATCGGGTATCAGGGTACTGAAGCTTTCTTT.

The V gene is TRBV5-5, the J gene TRBJ2-5; TRBD2 aligns across 9 bases. CDR3 length: 16 residues. Germline V gives CDR1 SGHKS, CDR2 YYEKEE (reference sequence). With V trimmed by 3 bases and J by 4 bases, 10 bases remained unmatched. The CDR3, as DNA: TGTGCCAGCAGCTCAGGAGCGGGGGGAGGAGTAGAGACCCAGTACTTC. It encodes CASSSGAGGGVETQYF.

The genes are TRBV7-9 and TRBJ1-1; the D gene is possibly TRBD1 (5 bases). The V and J ends lost 0 bases and 1 base respectively, with 18 bases between them. The germline gives CDR1 SEHNR, CDR2 FQNEAQ (reference sequence). The CDR3 length is 18 residues. CDR3 bases: TGTGCCAGCAGCTTAGCTGGAGGGGTATACCTCACGAACACTGAAGCTTTCTTT. Translation gives CASSLAGGVYLTNTEAFF.

The rearrangement links TRBV9 to TRBJ1-2; TRBD1 aligns across 12 bases. This CDR3 is built from 15 residues. V dropped 4 bases and J dropped 6; count of bases not matched to a gene: 7. CDR1 and CDR2 (germline): SGDLS, YYNGEE. The CDR3 sequence: CASSPGTGGLHGYTF. The CDR3 DNA is TGTGCCAGCAGCCCCGGGACAGGGGGCCTCCATGGCTACACCTTC.

This clone was seen a handful of times. The gene calls are TRBV9 and TRBJ2-7; D ambiguous. The CDR3 is 15 amino acids. V gave up 2 bases and J gave up 7 bases, with 19 bases separating them. CDR1 SGDLS and CDR2 YYNGEE come from the germline V gene. CDR3 sequence: CASSVSTYLAGEQYF. CDR3 bases: TGTGCCAGCAGCGTGTCTACTTATCTCGCTGGTGAGCAGTACTTC.

The V gene is TRBV10-1, the J gene TRBJ2-2; a weak D match, TRBD1 (6 bases). The V end was cut by 7 bases, the J end by 6 bases, with 15 bases between. The CDR3 has 14 residues. From germline, CDR1 is WNHNN and CDR2 SYGVQD (reference sequence). CDR3 amino acids: CASTQQGSAGELFF. CDR3 in DNA: TGCGCCAGCACCCAACAGGGATCGGCCGGGGAGCTGTTTTTT.

The J gene is TRBJ1-2, the V gene TRBV2; TRBD1 aligns across 10 bases. There are 14 residues in the CDR3. V gave up 6 bases and J gave up 4 bases; unmatched junction bases: 5. The germline gives CDR1 SNHLY, CDR2 FYNNEI. In DNA, the CDR3 is TGTGCCAGCAGAGGGACAGGGGACATCTATGGCTACACCTTC. Residues: CASRGTGDIYGYTF. Using reference TRBV2 and TRBJ1-2 for the parts outside the CDR3, the full variable domain is EPEVTQTPSHQVTQMGQEVILRCVPISNHLYFYWYRQILGQKVEFLVSFYNNEISEKSEIFDDQFSVERPDGSNFTLKIRSTKLEDSAMYFCASRGTGDIYGYTFGSGTRLTVV.